Below, 25 T cell receptor beta chains from the same sample are listed, as sequenced in a study of read filtering for tumor transcriptome and immune sequencing. This library used approximately 390 ng RNA and molecular barcoded adaptors spanning alpha/delta and beta/gamma chains. MiXCR was run by TCRdb on the reads, yielding one entry per CDR3 protein. The sample includes about 37,000 distinct CDR3 sequences, about an eighth of them seen just once. The specimen sequenced was a population of CD138-negative cells sorted from bone marrow. Receptor source: a donor at least 40 years old with multiple myeloma.

With regard to this clonotype: This may be a read error, as it is one base from a much larger clone. The chain recombines TRBV7-6 with TRBJ2-7; 10 bases map to TRBD2. The CDR3 is 15 residues long. The germline gives CDR1 SGHVS, CDR2 FNYEAQ. The CDR3 sequence is CASSKRSSGSGEQHF. The DNA for the CDR3 is TGTGCCAGCAGCAAGCGGTCTAGCGGGAGTGGCGAGCAGCACTTC.

This clonotype was observed many times. Here the CDR3 DNA reads TGCGCCAGCCGATGGCTCGCCCAAGAGACCCAGTACTTC. Protein: CASRWLAQETQYF. V gene TRBV5-1 combines with J gene TRBJ2-5; D is unresolved. The V gene's germline CDR1 is SGHRS and CDR2 YFSETQ. With 7 bases removed from V and 1 base from J, the gap between germline ends came to 11 bases. The CDR3 consists of 13 residues.

This clonotype is judged medium-sized. The rearrangement joins TRBV29-1 to TRBJ2-1, with 10 bases lining up with TRBD1. The V segment lost 7 bases and the J segment 8 bases; nucleotides outside the gene matches: 2. The length of the CDR3 is 11 residues. Per germline, CDR1 SQVTM and CDR2 ANQGSEA. This chain's CDR3 is CSGTGGHEQFF. The CDR3 bases are TGCAGCGGGACAGGGGGTCATGAGCAGTTCTTC.

Of note for this clonotype: A much larger clone lies one base from this, so it may be a read error. The V and J genes are TRBV12-3 or TRBV12-4 and TRBJ2-1, with 7 bases aligning to TRBD2. The CDR3 spans 15 residues. The CDR3 region has the DNA TGTGCCAGCAGTGACCAGCGGGGTTACTACAATGAGCAGTCCTTC. It is translated as CASSDQRGYYNEQSF.

This clonotype has at least ten counts. This chain uses TRBV6-5 with TRBJ1-5; possible D gene TRBD1, 6 bases. The CDR3 contains 14 residues. Trimming removed 5 bases from V and 4 bases from J, with 12 bases in between. Per germline, CDR1 MNHEY and CDR2 SVGAGI. The CDR3 spells CASSAPGHNQPQHF. The CDR3 DNA reads as TGTGCCAGCAGTGCACCGGGACATAATCAGCCCCAGCATTTT.

This clonotype was detected many times. V gene TRBV6-2 or TRBV6-3 combines with J gene TRBJ2-5; TRBD2 matches at 11 bases. This CDR3 comprises 15 residues. V dropped 2 bases and J dropped 3; count of bases not matched to a gene: 2. Germline V gene lookup returns CDR1 MNHEY and CDR2 SVGEGT. In DNA form, the CDR3 reads TGTGCCAGCAGTTACCTGGGACTAGCGGAAGAGACCCAGTACTTC. Protein sequence: CASSYLGLAEETQYF.

The CDR3 protein is CASSQAGGSSYNEQFF. CDR3 bases: TGCGCCAGCAGCCAAGCTGGGGGGTCGTCCTACAATGAGCAGTTCTTC. J is TRBJ2-1 and V is TRBV4-3, with a possible D match to TRBD2 (6 bases). Germline assignment: CDR1 LGHNA and CDR2 YSLEER. Trimming shortened V by 1 base and J by 1 base, and 11 bases separated the two germline ends. This CDR3 contains 16 residues.

This clonotype has a count of ten or more. V is TRBV20-1 and J is TRBJ2-3; 10 nucleotides match TRBD2. The V segment lost 7 bases and the J segment 3 bases; nucleotides outside the gene matches: 13. The CDR3 is made up of 16 amino acids. Per the germline V gene, CDR1 is DFQATT and CDR2 is SNEGSKA (reference sequence). The CDR3 nucleotides read TGCAGTGGACTAGCGGGCCTATGGCCGCAGACAGATACGCAGTATTTT. It yields the protein CSGLAGLWPQTDTQYF.

This clonotype appeared many times. CDR3 in amino acids: CASSLGSGTDTQYF. The CDR3 DNA sequence: TGCGCCAGCAGCTTGGGTAGCGGCACAGATACGCAGTATTTT. The rearrangement uses TRBV5-1 and TRBJ2-3, with D possibly being TRBD2 (5 bases). From germline, CDR1 is SGHRS and CDR2 YFSETQ. The V and J ends lost 0 bases and 1 base respectively, with 6 bases between them. There are 14 residues in the CDR3. Looking up the rest from reference TRBV5-1 and TRBJ2-3 gives the full variable domain: KAGVTQTPRYLIKTRGQQVTLSCSPISGHRSVSWYQQTPGQGLQFLFEYFSETQRNKGNFPGRFSGRQFSNSRSEMNVSTLELGDSALYLCASSLGSGTDTQYFGPGTRLTVL.

Many counts were recorded for this clonotype. The chain couples TRBV5-1 to TRBJ2-1; D is possibly TRBD1 or TRBD2 (5 bases each). CDR1 is SGHRS and CDR2 is YFSETQ in the germline V gene. The CDR3 has 15 residues. Trimming cost V 3 bases and J 0 bases, with 10 bases left between them. CDR3 DNA: TGCGCCAGCAGCTGGGGACGGATCTCCTACAATGAGCAGTTCTTC. It specifies CASSWGRISYNEQFF.

The chain is built from TRBV6-6 and TRBJ2-7, with D uncertain. From germline, CDR1 is MNHNY and CDR2 SVGAGI (reference sequence). Trimming stripped 6 bases from V and 3 bases from J, with 9 bases between. The CDR3 covers 12 residues. The CDR3 region has the DNA TGTGCCAGCAGCGGACCCGACTACGAGCAGTACTTC. Encoded protein: CASSGPDYEQYF.

This clonotype has just a few counts. A read error is likely here: a far larger clone is one base away. V usage is TRBV7-3 and J usage is TRBJ2-3; no reliable D call. Germline-derived CDR1 and CDR2 are SGHTA and FQGTGA. CDR3 length: 15 residues. CDR3 sequence: CASGLRWPITDTQYF. CDR3 DNA sequence: TGTGCCAGCGGCTTAAGGTGGCCCATTACAGATACGCAGTATTTT. Drawing the rest from reference TRBV7-3 and TRBJ2-3, the complete variable domain is GAGVSQTPSNKVTEKGKYVELRCDPISGHTALYWYRQSLGQGPEFLIYFQGTGAADDSGLPNDRFFAVRPEGSVSTLKIQRTERGDSAVYLCASGLRWPITDTQYFGPGTRLTVL.

A word on this clonotype: This may arise from a read error, as a much more abundant clone is one base away. The gene calls are TRBV20-1 and TRBJ2-7; maybe TRBD1 (7 bases). There are 17 residues in the CDR3. Germline CDR1 DFQATT, CDR2 SNEGSKA (reference sequence). With 1 base removed from V and 4 bases from J, the gap between germline ends came to 23 bases. DNA for the CDR3: TGCAGTGCTAGAGGGGTAAATGGAGGGGGCGCGTCGTACGAGCAGTACTTC. Protein sequence: CSARGVNGGGASYEQYF.

This clonotype was recorded at least ten times. This chain links TRBV14 with TRBJ1-2; possible D gene TRBD1, 6 bases. This CDR3 is 13 amino acids long. Germline loops: CDR1 SGHDN, CDR2 FVKESK. V was trimmed by 5 bases and J by 4 bases, leaving 11 bases between them. As DNA, the CDR3 is TGTGCCAGCAGCTTTGGACAGATCTATGGCTACACCTTC. The encoded protein is CASSFGQIYGYTF.

This clonotype was counted many times. The chain carries TRBV6-5 and TRBJ2-3, with 10 nucleotides matching TRBD1. V dropped 6 bases and J dropped 3; count of bases not matched to a gene: 6. Germline CDR1 MNHEY, CDR2 SVGAGI. The CDR3 consists of 15 residues. This CDR3 reads CASRDRDRGTDTQYF. CDR3 DNA: TGTGCCAGCAGGGACCGGGACAGGGGTACAGATACGCAGTATTTT.

This clonotype was counted at least ten times. No conserved phenylalanine or tryptophan is present at the end of the CDR3, so a read error is the likely explanation. The J gene is TRBJ2-1, the V gene TRBV7-3, with D perhaps being TRBD1 or TRBD2 (5 bases each). Germline CDR1 reads SGHTA; CDR2 reads FQGTGA. Trimming removed 6 bases from V and 4 bases from J, with 13 bases in between. CDR3 size: 14 residues. The CDR3 nucleotides read TGTGCCAGCAGTCTGGGGGAGTCATACAATGAGCAGTTCCTC. Residues: CASSLGESYNEQFL.

This clonotype has at least ten counts. The rearrangement links TRBV20-1 to TRBJ2-3; D is ambiguous. V was trimmed by 1 base and J by 7 bases, leaving 15 bases between them. The germline V gene encodes CDR1 DFQATT and CDR2 SNEGSKA (reference sequence). This CDR3 has 14 amino acids. CDR3 DNA: TGCAGTGCTAGAGTTACGACGGTATCGAATACGCAGTATTTT. This codes for CSARVTTVSNTQYF.

This clonotype was counted only a few times. This sequence joins TRBV7-8 and TRBJ2-5, with 7 bases identical to TRBD1. The CDR3 length is 16 residues. V lost 5 bases to trimming and J lost 5 bases; unmatched junction nucleotides: 14. Germline V CDR1 and CDR2: SGHVS, FQNEAQ. CDR3 nucleotides: TGTGCCAGCAGCCTGAGGGACAGTCGGGCTGGCGAGACCCAGTACTTC. Its protein product is CASSLRDSRAGETQYF.

At least ten counts were recorded for this clonotype. V and J are TRBV24-1 and TRBJ2-1; 11 bases map to TRBD2. The germline V gene encodes CDR1 KGHDR and CDR2 SFDVKD. V trimming: 6 bases; J trimming: 8 bases; junction bases outside the gene matches: 17. This CDR3 region has 18 residues. CDR3 sequence reads: CATSFLAGGQGGKDEQFF. The CDR3 DNA sequence: TGTGCCACCAGTTTCCTAGCGGGAGGCCAAGGGGGAAAGGATGAGCAGTTCTTC.

On this clonotype itself: One base away lies a much larger clone, so this may be a sequencing read error. The chain has TRBV2 and TRBJ2-1, with a tentative D call TRBD2 (5 bases). Germline V CDR1 and CDR2: SNHLY, FYNNEI. The CDR3 covers 15 residues. The V gene lost 7 bases and the J gene lost 12 bases, with 25 bases spanning the gap. The chain's CDR3 is CASIEGLNLGDGQFF. The DNA of the CDR3 is TGTGCCAGCATCGAGGGTCTCAACCTTGGGGATGGGCAGTTCTTC.

This chain connects TRBV19 to TRBJ2-5; TRBD2 aligns across 12 bases. The CDR3 length is 18 residues. V shed 3 bases and J 4 bases; nucleotides not matched to a gene: 12. Germline CDR1 and CDR2: LNHDA and SQIVND (reference sequence). The CDR3 sequence: CASSMVGMTSGSLETQYF. CDR3 nucleotides: TGTGCCAGTAGTATGGTTGGTATGACTAGCGGGAGTCTAGAGACCCAGTACTTC.

This clonotype was detected only a few times. The chain joins TRBV3-2 to TRBJ1-1. TRBV3-2 is a known pseudogene. This CDR3 is built from 15 residues. CDR3 nucleotide sequence: TGTGTCAGCAGCCACAGCCCGCCGGTTGGGACTGAAGCTTTCTTT. This gives the protein CVSSHSPPVGTEAFF.

This clonotype was found many times. The chain links TRBV6-2 or TRBV6-3 to TRBJ1-5, with 7 bases aligning to TRBD1. Trimming removed 0 bases from V and 3 bases from J; junction bases left unmatched: 8. The CDR3 is 17 amino acids. Germline assignment: CDR1 MNHEY and CDR2 SVGEGT. The CDR3 sequence is CASSYSSTGSLNQPQHF. CDR3 in DNA: TGTGCCAGCAGTTACTCATCGACAGGGTCCCTCAATCAGCCCCAGCATTTT.

This clonotype was detected many times. CDR3 region: CATAGTAYNEQFF. The CDR3 DNA reads TGTGCCACAGCCGGGACAGCGTACAATGAGCAGTTCTTC. This sequence joins TRBV24-1 and TRBJ2-1, with 7 bases that match TRBD1. The CDR3 length is 13 residues. Germline loops: CDR1 KGHDR, CDR2 SFDVKD. Trimming removed 10 bases from V and 4 bases from J; junction bases left unmatched: 6.

V is TRBV25-1 and J is TRBJ2-1; 12 bases fit TRBD2. J lost 6 bases, V lost 3 bases, and 12 bases had no gene match. CDR1 is MGHDK, CDR2 SYGVNS, per germline. The CDR3 runs 18 residues. Here the CDR3 DNA reads TGTGCCAGCAGTGACGCCACTAGCGGGAGGCTCAAGTCCAATGAGCAGTTCTTC. Translating gives CASSDATSGRLKSNEQFF.